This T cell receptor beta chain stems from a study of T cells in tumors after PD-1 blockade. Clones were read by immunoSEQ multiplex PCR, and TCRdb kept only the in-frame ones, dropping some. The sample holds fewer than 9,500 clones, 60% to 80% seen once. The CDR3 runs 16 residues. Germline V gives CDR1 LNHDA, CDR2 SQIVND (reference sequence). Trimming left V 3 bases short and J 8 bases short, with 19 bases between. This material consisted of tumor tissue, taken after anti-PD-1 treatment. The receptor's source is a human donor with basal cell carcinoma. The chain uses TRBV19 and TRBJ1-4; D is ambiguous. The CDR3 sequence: CASSINPGRRAEKLFF. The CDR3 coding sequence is TGTGCCAGTAGTATCAACCCCGGTCGTAGGGCCGAAAAACTGTTTTTT.